These 28 T cell receptor beta chains were all obtained from the same sample, sequenced in a study of blood T cells in healthy people across ages. The second PCR ran 7 to 11 cycles with a sample-barcoded 5' primer and J-beta primers. TCRdb ran MiXCR on the 5' RACE reads and lists one entry per CDR3 protein. The table has just under 750,000 distinct CDR3 sequences, 20% to 25% seen once; the top ten hold 22%. Specimen: blood. These receptors originate from a man aged 65 to 85 in good health.

There are a few counts of this clonotype. The chain uses TRBV7-9 and TRBJ2-3, with a weak D call TRBD2 (6 bases). CDR3 length equals 16 residues. Germline V gene sequence: CDR1 SEHNR, CDR2 FQNEAQ (reference sequence). V was clipped by 5 bases and J by 5 bases, with 20 bases between them. The CDR3 nucleotides read TGTGCCAGCAGCCCAGAGGGGAGGAGGAATTTAGATACGCAGTATTTT. Its protein product is CASSPEGRRNLDTQYF.

This clonotype was observed a handful of times. The chain couples TRBV6-6 to TRBJ2-4, with a tentative D call TRBD2 (5 bases). Trimming removed 4 bases at V and 8 bases at J, with 21 bases between. The CDR3 has 16 amino acids. Germline CDR1 MNHNY, CDR2 SVGAGI (reference sequence). The CDR3 sequence: CASSSPNGGTVDIQYF. In nucleotides, the CDR3 is TGTGCCAGCAGTTCGCCCAATGGAGGCACGGTGGACATTCAGTACTTC.

In this sample, this clonotype turned up many times. V usage is TRBV27 and J usage is TRBJ2-1; D is unclear. Germline-derived CDR1 and CDR2 are MNHEY and SMNVEV (reference sequence). The germline V and J ends were trimmed by 6 bases and 0 bases, with 18 bases remaining between them. This CDR3 has 17 residues. The CDR3 reads CASSQKTRVISYNEQFF. CDR3 nucleotides: TGTGCCAGCAGCCAGAAGACACGGGTAATCTCCTACAATGAGCAGTTCTTC.

J is TRBJ2-3 and V is TRBV7-9; 10 nucleotides agree with TRBD1. The CDR3 runs 15 residues. After removal of 4 bases from V and 5 bases from J, the junction contained 6 bases not matched to a gene. Germline CDR1 is SEHNR and CDR2 is FQNEAQ (reference sequence). The chain's CDR3 is CASSSYGQGVDTQYF. As DNA, the CDR3 is TGTGCCAGCAGCTCATATGGACAGGGGGTAGATACGCAGTATTTT.

A few counts support this clonotype. The rearrangement uses TRBV12-3 or TRBV12-4 and TRBJ1-4; TRBD1 matches at 9 bases. The CDR3 spans 16 residues. After removal of 6 bases from V and 7 bases from J, the junction contained 12 bases not matched to a gene. CDR3 coding DNA: TGTGCCAGCAGCCGATGGACAGGGGCTTTGGGTGAAAAACTGTTTTTT. Translated, it gives CASSRWTGALGEKLFF.

The chain links TRBV7-2 to TRBJ1-4; no definite D call. The CDR3 covers 15 residues. The V end was cut by 5 bases, the J end by 5 bases, with 15 bases between. Germline CDR1 SGHTA, CDR2 FQGNSA. In DNA, the CDR3 is TGTGCCAGCAGCGCCGCGGGAGTCACCAATGAAAAACTGTTTTTT. It yields the protein CASSAAGVTNEKLFF.

V and J are TRBV27 and TRBJ1-5; D remains unclear. The germline gives CDR1 MNHEY, CDR2 SMNVEV (reference sequence). V dropped 0 bases and J dropped 7 bases, with 13 bases sitting between them. This CDR3 is built from 15 residues. In nucleotides, the CDR3 is TGTGCCAGCAGTTTATCGATGGGCCGTCGGCAGCCCCAGCATTTT. This gives the protein CASSLSMGRRQPQHF.

In its sample, this clonotype was seen a few times. V is TRBV7-9 and J is TRBJ1-1; a possible D gene is TRBD1 (6 bases). Trimming cost V 1 base and J 8 bases, with 11 bases left between them. Germline loops: CDR1 SEHNR, CDR2 FQNEAQ (reference sequence). This CDR3 has 13 residues. In DNA form, the CDR3 reads TGTGCCAGCAGCTTAGAGGGGGTCTCCGAAGCTTTCTTT. Its translation is CASSLEGVSEAFF.

This chain connects TRBV7-9 to TRBJ2-5; D might be TRBD1 (6 bases). This CDR3 is built from 15 residues. The germline V and J ends were trimmed by 5 bases and 2 bases, with 15 bases remaining between them. Germline V gene sequence: CDR1 SEHNR, CDR2 FQNEAQ (reference sequence). The CDR3 loop is CASSRSGTLQETQYF. The CDR3, as DNA: TGTGCCAGCAGCCGGTCGGGGACACTACAAGAGACCCAGTACTTC. Based on the CDR3 plus reference TRBV7-9 and TRBJ2-5, the full variable domain is DTGVSQNPRHKITKRGQNVTFRCDPISEHNRLYWYRQTLGQGPEFLTYFQNEAQLEKSRLLSDRFSAERPKGSFSTLEIQRTEQGDSAMYLCASSRSGTLQETQYFGPGTRLLVL.

The chain recombines TRBV5-1 with TRBJ2-5; possible D gene TRBD2, 6 bases. The J call may be in error: the DNA end matches TRBJ2-7 better. The CDR3 is 16 residues long. Germline loops: CDR1 SGHRS, CDR2 YFSETQ. The CDR3 region is CASSLEAASATYEQYF. In DNA form, the CDR3 reads TGCGCCAGCAGCTTGGAAGCGGCTAGCGCCACCTACGAGCAGTACTTC.

The gene calls are TRBV24-1 and TRBJ2-1, with 9 positions matching TRBD2. With 7 bases clipped from V and 7 bases from J, the junction kept 10 bases outside the gene matches. The CDR3 is made up of 15 amino acids. Germline-derived CDR1 and CDR2 are KGHDR and SFDVKD. DNA of the CDR3: TGTGCCACCAGCAGCGGAGCGGGGGGTGGGAATGAGCAGTTCTTC. Amino acid sequence: CATSSGAGGGNEQFF.

The sample holds many counts of this clonotype. The chain uses TRBV5-4 and TRBJ2-1; 9 nucleotides align to TRBD2. J lost 9 bases, V lost 4 bases, and 8 bases had no gene match. The CDR3 totals 14 residues. The germline V gene has CDR1 SGHNT and CDR2 YYREEE (reference sequence). CDR3: CASSLGGLAGEQFF. CDR3 nucleotides: TGTGCCAGCAGCCTGGGGGGACTAGCCGGTGAGCAGTTCTTC.

The V gene is TRBV5-1, the J gene TRBJ2-5, with D tentatively TRBD1 (6 bases). Germline lookup yields CDR1 SGHRS and CDR2 YFSETQ. V was pared by 2 bases and J by 2 bases, with 13 bases between. The CDR3 runs to 15 residues. In DNA, the CDR3 is TGCGCCAGCAGCTTCTTCGGACAGAATCAAGAGACCCAGTACTTC. Translating it yields CASSFFGQNQETQYF. The full variable domain, with the rest looked up from reference TRBV5-1 and TRBJ2-5, is KAGVTQTPRYLIKTRGQQVTLSCSPISGHRSVSWYQQTPGQGLQFLFEYFSETQRNKGNFPGRFSGRQFSNSRSEMNVSTLELGDSALYLCASSFFGQNQETQYFGPGTRLLVL.

The chain joins TRBV28 to TRBJ2-1; 10 positions agree with TRBD2. The junction had 16 bases not matched to a gene; V was cut back by 7 bases and J by 10 bases. The length of the CDR3 is 16 residues. Germline V gives CDR1 MDHEN, CDR2 SYDVKM. In DNA form, the CDR3 reads TGTGCCAGCACCATCCAGGGCGGGACTAGCGTCGGGGAGCAGTTCTTC. Translation: CASTIQGGTSVGEQFF. The full variable domain, in which reference TRBV28 and TRBJ2-1 provide the parts outside the CDR3, is DVKVTQSSRYLVKRTGEKVFLECVQDMDHENMFWYRQDPGLGLRLIYFSYDVKMKEKGDIPEGYSVSREKKERFSLILESASTNQTSMYLCASTIQGGTSVGEQFFGPGTRLTVL.

V and J are TRBV3-1 and TRBJ2-2; 7 bases align to TRBD2. The ends lost 3 bases at V and 5 bases at J; junction bases unmatched: 0. Per the germline V gene, CDR1 is LGHDT and CDR2 is YNNKEL (reference sequence). CDR3 size: 13 residues. The CDR3 is CASSQRGTGELFF. For the CDR3, the DNA is TGTGCCAGCAGCCAGCGGGGGACCGGGGAGCTGTTTTTT.

This clonotype came up a few times. The chain has TRBV10-3 and TRBJ1-3; D ambiguous. The CDR3 has 14 amino acids. Germline loops: CDR1 ENHRY, CDR2 SYGVKD. The V end was cut by 3 bases, the J end by 0 bases, with 6 bases between. The CDR3 bases are TGTGCCATCAGTGACAGTAGCTCTGGAAACACCATATATTTT. Translating it yields CAISDSSSGNTIYF.

With regard to this clonotype: An end of the junction differs from the germline gene, which may be a read error. This rearrangement joins TRBV12-3 or TRBV12-4 to TRBJ1-1; D possibly corresponds to TRBD1 (5 bases). This CDR3 is 13 amino acids long. The CDR3 sequence: CASSLWGGTEPFF. CDR3 coding DNA: TGTGCCAGCAGTTTGTGGGGCGGCACTGAACCTTTCTTT.

The chain is built from TRBV20-1 and TRBJ1-5; 8 nucleotides agree with TRBD1. CDR1 DFQATT and CDR2 SNEGSKA come from the germline V gene (reference sequence). The CDR3 contains 17 residues. V lost 2 bases to trimming and J lost 2 bases; unmatched junction nucleotides: 11. CDR3 DNA sequence: TGCAGTGCTAGATCCGGGACAGGAAGGACTGGCAATCAGCCCCAGCATTTT. It is translated as CSARSGTGRTGNQPQHF.

In its sample, this clonotype was seen a few times. A much bigger clone sits one base away, suggesting this may be a read error. The J gene is TRBJ2-1, the V gene TRBV20-1, with D perhaps TRBD2 (5 bases). V lost 1 base, J lost 0 bases, and 10 bases lay in between. Germline assignment: CDR1 DFQATT and CDR2 SNEGSKA (reference sequence). This CDR3 contains 15 residues. This chain's CDR3 is CSARGLTLSYNEQFF. For the CDR3, the DNA is TGCAGTGCTAGAGGACTAACGCTCTCCTACAATGAGCAGTTCTTC.

This clonotype was recorded a few times. The V gene is TRBV7-2, the J gene TRBJ2-7; 7 bases are a match to TRBD1. V shed 5 bases, J shed 2 bases, and the junction held 9 bases outside the gene matches. The CDR3 runs to 15 residues. Per germline, CDR1 SGHTA and CDR2 FQGNSA. CDR3 coding DNA: TGTGCCAGCAGCCTAAACAGGGGCACGGCCTACGAGCAGTACTTC. This translates into CASSLNRGTAYEQYF.

This clonotype was picked up a small number of times. J is TRBJ2-7 and V is TRBV20-1; 7 bases agree with TRBD1. The CDR3 consists of 13 residues. The germline V gene has CDR1 DFQATT and CDR2 SNEGSKA (reference sequence). The V gene end was trimmed by 4 bases and the J gene end by 3 bases; junction bases not matched to a gene: 6. For the CDR3, the DNA is TGCAGTGCTAAGGGGGCTCTGTACTACGAGCAGTACTTC. Translation: CSAKGALYYEQYF.

The genes are TRBV5-1 and TRBJ1-5, with TRBD1 identical over 7 bases. The V gene's germline CDR1 is SGHRS and CDR2 YFSETQ. V shed 0 bases and J 1 base; nucleotides not matched to a gene: 10. CDR3 length: 18 amino acids. CDR3 amino acids: CASSLEPRGKGSNQPQHF. The CDR3 DNA reads TGCGCCAGCAGCTTGGAACCCAGGGGGAAGGGCAGCAATCAGCCCCAGCATTTT.

This clonotype was counted between two and nine times. The V call is TRBV18, the J call TRBJ2-2; 8 bases fit TRBD2. The CDR3 consists of 17 residues. With V trimmed by 3 bases and J by 2 bases, 8 bases remained unmatched. Germline V gene data show CDR1 as KGHSH and CDR2 as LQKENI. The CDR3 DNA sequence: TGTGCCAGCTCACCCATCAGCGGGGGCTTCAACACCGGGGAGCTGTTTTTT. Protein sequence: CASSPISGGFNTGELFF.

This clonotype was observed once. The chain links TRBV7-8 to TRBJ2-5; maybe TRBD2 (6 bases). The J call is uncertain, as TRBJ2-1 better fits the DNA end. From germline, CDR1 is SGHVS and CDR2 FQNEAQ. This CDR3 region has 15 residues. CDR3 sequence (DNA): TGTGCCAGCAGCATCTGGCCGGGAGAGGGGAATGAGCAGTTCTTC. This gives the protein CASSIWPGEGNEQFF.

The chain employs TRBV19 and TRBJ2-1, with 10 bases fitting TRBD2. CDR1 and CDR2 from the germline V gene are LNHDA and SQIVND (reference sequence). The CDR3 sequence is 15 residues long. V dropped 4 bases and J dropped 2; count of bases not matched to a gene: 2. The CDR3 here is CASSTSGSPYNEQFF. Written as DNA, the CDR3 is TGTGCCAGTAGTACTAGCGGGAGTCCCTACAATGAGCAGTTCTTC.

This clonotype was found a few times. The chain is built from TRBV5-1 and TRBJ1-1; D is perhaps TRBD1 (5 bases). V was shortened by 2 bases and J by 0 bases, with 14 bases between the two germline ends. The CDR3 length is 16 residues. From germline, CDR1 is SGHRS and CDR2 YFSETQ. The CDR3 sequence is CASSFRGTGVNTEAFF. CDR3 coding DNA: TGCGCCAGCAGCTTCCGGGGGACGGGAGTGAACACTGAAGCTTTCTTT.

The chain uses TRBV19 and TRBJ2-2, with D possibly being TRBD2 (6 bases). The CDR3 is made up of 14 amino acids. CDR1 is LNHDA, CDR2 SQIVND, per germline (reference sequence). The ends were cut back, 3 bases at V and 4 bases at J, with 9 bases in the middle. Here the CDR3 reads CASSIRGTTGELFF. DNA of the CDR3: TGTGCCAGTAGTATTCGGGGGACCACCGGGGAGCTGTTTTTT.

The V call is TRBV5-1, the J call TRBJ1-4, with TRBD1 matching 9 bases. Germline lookup yields CDR1 SGHRS and CDR2 YFSETQ. Germline trimming cut 4 bases from V and 8 bases from J; bases unmatched to any gene: 9. CDR3 size: 15 residues. The CDR3 region has the DNA TGCGCCAGCAGCCAATCACAGGGGGCGGGAGAAAAACTGTTTTTT. This codes for CASSQSQGAGEKLFF. The variable domain in full, completed from reference TRBV5-1 and TRBJ1-4, reads KAGVTQTPRYLIKTRGQQVTLSCSPISGHRSVSWYQQTPGQGLQFLFEYFSETQRNKGNFPGRFSGRQFSNSRSEMNVSTLELGDSALYLCASSQSQGAGEKLFFGSGTQLSVL.